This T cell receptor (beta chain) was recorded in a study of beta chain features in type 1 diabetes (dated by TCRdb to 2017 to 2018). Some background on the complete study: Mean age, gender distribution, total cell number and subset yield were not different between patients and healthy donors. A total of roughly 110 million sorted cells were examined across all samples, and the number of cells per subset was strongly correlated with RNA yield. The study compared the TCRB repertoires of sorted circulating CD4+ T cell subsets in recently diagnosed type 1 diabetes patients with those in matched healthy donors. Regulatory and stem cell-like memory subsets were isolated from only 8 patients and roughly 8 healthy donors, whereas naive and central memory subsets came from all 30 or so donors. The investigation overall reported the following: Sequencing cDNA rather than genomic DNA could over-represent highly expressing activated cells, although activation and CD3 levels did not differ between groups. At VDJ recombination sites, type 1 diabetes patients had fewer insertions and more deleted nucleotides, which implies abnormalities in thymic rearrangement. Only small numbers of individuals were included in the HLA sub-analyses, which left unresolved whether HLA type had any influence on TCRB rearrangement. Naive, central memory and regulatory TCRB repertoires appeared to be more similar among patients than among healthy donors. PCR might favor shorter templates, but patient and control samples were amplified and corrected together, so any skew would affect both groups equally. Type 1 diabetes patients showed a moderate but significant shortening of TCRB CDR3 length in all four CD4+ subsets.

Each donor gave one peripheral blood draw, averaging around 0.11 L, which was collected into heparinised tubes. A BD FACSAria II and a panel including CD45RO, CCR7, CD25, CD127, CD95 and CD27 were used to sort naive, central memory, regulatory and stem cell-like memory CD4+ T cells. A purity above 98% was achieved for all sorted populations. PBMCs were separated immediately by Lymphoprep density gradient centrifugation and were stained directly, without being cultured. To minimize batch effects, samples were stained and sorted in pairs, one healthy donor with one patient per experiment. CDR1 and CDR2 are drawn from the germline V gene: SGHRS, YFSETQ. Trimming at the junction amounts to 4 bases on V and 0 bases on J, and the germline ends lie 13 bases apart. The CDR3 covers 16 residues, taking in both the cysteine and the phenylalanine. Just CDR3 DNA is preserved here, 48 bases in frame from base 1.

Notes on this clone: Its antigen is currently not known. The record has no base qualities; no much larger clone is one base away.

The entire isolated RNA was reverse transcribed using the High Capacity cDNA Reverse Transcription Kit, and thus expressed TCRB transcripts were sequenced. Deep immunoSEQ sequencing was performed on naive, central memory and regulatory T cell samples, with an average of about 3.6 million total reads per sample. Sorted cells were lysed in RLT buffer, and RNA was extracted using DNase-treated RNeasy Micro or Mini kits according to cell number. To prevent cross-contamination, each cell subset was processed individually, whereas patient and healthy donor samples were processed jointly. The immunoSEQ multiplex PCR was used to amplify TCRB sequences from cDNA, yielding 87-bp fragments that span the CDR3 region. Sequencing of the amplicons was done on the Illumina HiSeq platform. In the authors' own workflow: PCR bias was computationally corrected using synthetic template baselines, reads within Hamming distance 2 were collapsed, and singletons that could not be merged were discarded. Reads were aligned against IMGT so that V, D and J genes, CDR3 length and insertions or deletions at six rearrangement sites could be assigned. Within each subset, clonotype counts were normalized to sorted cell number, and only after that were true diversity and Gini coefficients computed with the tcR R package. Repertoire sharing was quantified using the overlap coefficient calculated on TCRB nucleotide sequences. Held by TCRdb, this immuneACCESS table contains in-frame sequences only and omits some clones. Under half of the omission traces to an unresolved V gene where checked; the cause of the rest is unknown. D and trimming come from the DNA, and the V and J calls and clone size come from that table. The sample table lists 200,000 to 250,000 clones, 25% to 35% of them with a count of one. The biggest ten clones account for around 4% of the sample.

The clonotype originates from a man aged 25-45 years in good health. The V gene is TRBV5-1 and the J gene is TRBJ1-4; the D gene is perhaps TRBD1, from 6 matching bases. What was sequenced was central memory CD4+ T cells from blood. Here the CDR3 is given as CASSLRQATTNEKLFF. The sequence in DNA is TGCGCCAGCAGCCTTAGACAGGCTACAACTAATGAAAAACTGTTTTTT.